This TCR beta chain stems from a study of T cells after yellow fever vaccination. TCRdb analysed the 5' RACE reads with MiXCR anew, one entry per CDR3 protein. Among around 320,000 distinct CDR3 sequences listed, approximately 4% were seen once. This clonotype was counted between two and nine times. CDR1 and CDR2 from the germline V gene are MNHEY and SVGEGT. The CDR3 length is 15 residues. V lost 6 bases and J lost 3; bases outside the gene matches: 7. The sample consisted of PBMCs, taken 15 days after the yellow fever booster vaccination. The clonotype was recovered from a man aged 18 to 29 who received the YFV17D yellow fever vaccine. This chain connects TRBV6-2 or TRBV6-3 to TRBJ2-7; 11 nucleotides line up with TRBD2. The CDR3 sequence: CASRPTSGGNYEQYV. The CDR3 nucleotides are TGTGCCAGCAGGCCTACTAGCGGGGGAAACTACGAGCAGTACGTC.